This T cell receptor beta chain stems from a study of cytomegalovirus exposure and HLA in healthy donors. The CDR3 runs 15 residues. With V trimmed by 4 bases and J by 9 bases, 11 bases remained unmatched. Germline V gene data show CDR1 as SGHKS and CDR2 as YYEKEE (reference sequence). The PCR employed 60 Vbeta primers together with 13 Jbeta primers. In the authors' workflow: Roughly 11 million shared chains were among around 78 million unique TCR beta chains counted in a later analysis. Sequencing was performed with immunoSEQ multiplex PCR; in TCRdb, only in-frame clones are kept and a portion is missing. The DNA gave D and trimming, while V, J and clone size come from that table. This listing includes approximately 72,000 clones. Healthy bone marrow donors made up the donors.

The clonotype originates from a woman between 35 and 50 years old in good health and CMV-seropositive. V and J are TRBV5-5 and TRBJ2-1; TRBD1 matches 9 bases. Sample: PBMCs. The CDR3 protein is CASSGGTGLGGEQFF. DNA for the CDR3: TGTGCCAGCAGCGGGGGGACAGGGTTAGGGGGTGAGCAGTTCTTC.